The T cell receptor (beta chain) under discussion was sequenced for a study of cytomegalovirus exposure and HLA in healthy donors. The CDR3 totals 16 residues. The junction had 11 bases not matched to a gene; V was cut back by 4 bases and J by 5 bases. Germline V gene data show CDR1 as SQVTM and CDR2 as ANQGSEA. Primers: 60 Vbeta forward and 13 Jbeta reverse. Libraries were prepared by immunoSEQ multiplex PCR; TCRdb keeps only in-frame clonotypes and omits some of them. The sample lists about 83,000 clones; about three quarters were seen once. Study-level findings and limits: Most TCR sequences were seen very rarely across donors, but some public TCRs occurred in many. Sequencing likely caused a cluster of highly shared sequence variants.

Healthy people donating bone marrow made up the donors. For this clone: Its antigen is undetermined.

Specimen: PBMCs. The origin of this receptor is a man between 60 and 70 years old in good health and CMV-seronegative. The V call is TRBV29-1, the J call TRBJ2-5, with TRBD2 identical over 12 bases. The CDR3 DNA reads TGCAGCGTTGGACTAGCGGGAGACTTCGAGGGCGAGACCCAGTACTTC. Protein sequence: CSVGLAGDFEGETQYF.